Listed here is a single TCR beta chain. Original handling: Cell counts per sample came from amplifying reference gene primers. Libraries were prepared by immunoSEQ multiplex PCR; TCRdb keeps only in-frame clonotypes and omits some of them. That table gives V, J and clone size, and the DNA gave D and trimming. This table has around 230,000 clones, 82% appearing once. The study assigned cohorts using participant-reported clinical history. Donors in Cohort 3 counted as recovered after two negative PCRs, clearance, or symptom resolution. This specimen belongs to a study of blood T cell repertoires in COVID-19. CDR3 length: 12 amino acids. Between the trimmed V and J ends, which lost 8 bases and 5 bases, there was a span of 12 bases.

This TCR came from a man aged 40-50 years who had recovered from COVID-19. Sequencing input: PBMCs or T cells enriched from blood (not recorded which). This sequence joins TRBV12-3 or TRBV12-4 and TRBJ2-5; D is possibly TRBD2 (7 bases). For the CDR3, the DNA is TGTGCCAGCGCCCCGGGGGGCGAGACCCAGTACTTC. Encoded protein: CASAPGGETQYF.